This T cell receptor beta chain was observed in a study of T cells after posttransplantation cyclophosphamide. Profiled with immunoSEQ multiplex PCR; TCRdb holds only in-frame clones, not every one. Counted here are around 13,000 clones, over 80% occurring once; the ten biggest clones make up around 0.8%. This related bone marrow graft donor gave peripheral blood on the day of marrow donation. Study conclusions and caveats: TRB clonality was highly associated with recipient CMV seropositivity and reactivation. Tissue-infiltrating T cells from skin or gut overlapped little with blood T cells.

With respect to this clone: No antigen is known for it.

The sample taken for sequencing was memory CD4+ T cells sorted from PBMCs. The receptor comes from a middle-aged man in good health, CMV-negative, and a related stem cell transplant donor.

CDR3 nucleotides: TGTGCCAGCAGTAACGGACAGAACACTGAAGCTTTCTTT. This sequence encodes CASSNGQNTEAFF. This rearrangement joins TRBV2 to TRBJ1-1, with D possibly TRBD1 on 5 matching bases. From germline, CDR1 is SNHLY and CDR2 FYNNEI. V lost 5 bases and J 1 base, leaving 8 bases between the germline ends. The CDR3 runs 13 residues.